This T cell receptor beta chain was obtained from a study of breast tumors, draining lymph nodes, adjacent tissues. With 5 bases clipped from V and 1 base from J, the junction kept 15 bases outside the gene matches. Germline CDR1 SGHTA, CDR2 FQGNSA. This CDR3 has 20 residues. Axillary draining lymph nodes of breast cancer patients supplied the node samples. Study conclusions and caveats: Tumor repertoires ranked between lymph nodes and nontumor tissue in diversity, with V and J gene preferences. Findings are consistent with lymph node origin and intratumoral expansion of most tumor T cells.

The table lists this clonotype with many counts. As yet, its antigen is unknown. From the multiplex PCR reads, TCRdb called clonotypes with MiXCR, one entry per CDR3 protein. The sample has around 140,000 distinct CDR3 sequences, around 20% seen once. The TCR comes from a female donor with breast cancer. Some clones in this sample may be carry-over from other donors' samples. The chain joins TRBV7-2 to TRBJ2-3, with 13 bases matching TRBD2. Sequencing was done on a sample of axillary lymph node tissue. CDR3 protein: CASSGNPTSGRARGTDTQYF. The CDR3 nucleotides read TGTGCCAGCAGCGGCAACCCCACTAGCGGGAGGGCCAGGGGCACAGATACGCAGTATTTT.